The T cell receptor beta chain described here comes from a study of blood T cell repertoires in COVID-19. About the research overall: The samples span acute and convalescent COVID-19 from the United States, Italy and Spain. Sources were T cells, B-cell-depleted T cells, or PBMCs; the material itself was cDNA or gDNA.

The V and J ends lost 6 bases and 2 bases respectively, with 14 bases between them. The length of the CDR3 is 15 residues. CDR1 MNHEY and CDR2 SVGAGI come from the germline V gene. Source study methods: It was from reference gene primer amplification that nucleated cell counts were estimated. Here immunoSEQ multiplex PCR was the method, and the copy in TCRdb shows in-frame clones only, minus some. That table supplies the V and J calls and clone size; D and trimming were determined from the DNA. The data show tens of thousands of clones, with 70% to 85% seen just once and around 9.1% held by the top ten.

This receptor was identified in a man aged 55 to 69 with acute or convalescent COVID-19. Material for sequencing was peripheral blood. The chain joins TRBV6-5 to TRBJ1-5; a weak D match, TRBD1 (6 bases). CDR3 sequence (DNA): TGTGCCAGCAGCCTATTTGGGGGCGGCAATCAGCCCCAGCATTTT. Residues: CASSLFGGGNQPQHF.